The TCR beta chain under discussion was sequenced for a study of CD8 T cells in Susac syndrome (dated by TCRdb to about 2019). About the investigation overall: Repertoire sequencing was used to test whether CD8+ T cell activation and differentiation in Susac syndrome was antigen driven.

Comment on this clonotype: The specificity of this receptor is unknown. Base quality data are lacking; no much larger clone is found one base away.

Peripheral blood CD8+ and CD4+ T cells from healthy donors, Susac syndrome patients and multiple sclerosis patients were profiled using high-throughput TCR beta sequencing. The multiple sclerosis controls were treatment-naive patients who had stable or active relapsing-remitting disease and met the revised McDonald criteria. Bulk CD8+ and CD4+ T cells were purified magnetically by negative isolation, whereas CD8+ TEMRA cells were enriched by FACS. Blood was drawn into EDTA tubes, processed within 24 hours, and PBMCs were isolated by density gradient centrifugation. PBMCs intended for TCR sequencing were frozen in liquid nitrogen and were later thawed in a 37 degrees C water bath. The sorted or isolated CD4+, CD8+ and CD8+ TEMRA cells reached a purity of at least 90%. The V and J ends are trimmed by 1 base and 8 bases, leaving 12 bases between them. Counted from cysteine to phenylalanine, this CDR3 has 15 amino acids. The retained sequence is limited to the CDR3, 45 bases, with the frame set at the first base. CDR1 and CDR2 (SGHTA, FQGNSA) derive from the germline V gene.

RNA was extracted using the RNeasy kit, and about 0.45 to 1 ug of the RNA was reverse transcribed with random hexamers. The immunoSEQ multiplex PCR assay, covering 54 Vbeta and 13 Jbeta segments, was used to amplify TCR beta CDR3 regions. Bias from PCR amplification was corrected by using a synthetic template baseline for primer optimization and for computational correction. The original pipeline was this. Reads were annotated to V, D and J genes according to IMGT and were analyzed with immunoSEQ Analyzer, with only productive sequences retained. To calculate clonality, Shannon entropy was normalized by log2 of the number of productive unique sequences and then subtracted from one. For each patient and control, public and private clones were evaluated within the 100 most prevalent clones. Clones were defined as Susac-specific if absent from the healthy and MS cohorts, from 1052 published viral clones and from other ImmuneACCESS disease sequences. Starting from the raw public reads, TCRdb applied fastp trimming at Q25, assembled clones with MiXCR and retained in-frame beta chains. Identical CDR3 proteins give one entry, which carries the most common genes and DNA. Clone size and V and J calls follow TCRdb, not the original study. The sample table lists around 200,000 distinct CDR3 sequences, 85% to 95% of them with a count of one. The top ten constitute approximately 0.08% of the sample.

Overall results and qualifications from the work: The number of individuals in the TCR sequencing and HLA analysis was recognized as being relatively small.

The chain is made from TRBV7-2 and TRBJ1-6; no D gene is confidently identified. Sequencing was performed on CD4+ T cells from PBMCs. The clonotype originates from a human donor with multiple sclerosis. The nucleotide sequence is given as TGTGCCAGCAGCTTAGGGGGTTACATGGATTCACCCCTCCACTTT. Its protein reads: CASSLGGYMDSPLHF.